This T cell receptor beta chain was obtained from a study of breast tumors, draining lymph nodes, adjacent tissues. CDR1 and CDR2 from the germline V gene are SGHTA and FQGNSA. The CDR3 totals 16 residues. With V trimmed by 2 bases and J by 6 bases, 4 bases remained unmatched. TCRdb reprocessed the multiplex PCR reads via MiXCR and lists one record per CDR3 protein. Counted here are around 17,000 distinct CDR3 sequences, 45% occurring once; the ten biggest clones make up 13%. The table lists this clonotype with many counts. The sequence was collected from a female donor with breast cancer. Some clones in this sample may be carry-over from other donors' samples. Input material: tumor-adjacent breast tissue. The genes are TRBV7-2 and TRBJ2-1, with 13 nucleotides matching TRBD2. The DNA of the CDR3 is TGTGCCAGCAGCTTAACTAGCGGGGGGGCCAGCAATGAGCAGTTCTTC. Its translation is CASSLTSGGASNEQFF.